These T cell receptor beta chains were read from a single sample in a study of cytomegalovirus exposure and HLA in healthy donors. Clones were read by immunoSEQ multiplex PCR, and TCRdb kept only the in-frame ones, dropping some. The sample includes 150,000 to 200,000 clones, around 82% of them seen just once. Sequenced sample: PBMCs. The receptors were gathered from a man in his late teens or twenties in good health and CMV-seronegative. Each CDR3 is given with its conserved first and last residue. D genes are given only for firm matches. Clone sizes are given selectively: once, few, many, or a class where the clone is expanded.

V,size,J,D,DNA,CDR3
TRBV4-3,-,TRBJ1-6,-,TGCGCCAGCAGCCAAGATGTCGGCGGGGTTGATTCACCCCTCCACTTT,CASSQDVGGVDSPLHF
TRBV4-2,-,TRBJ2-7,TRBD2,TGTGCCAGCAGCCCCTGGACTAGCGGAACGCCTTCCTACGAGCAGTACTTC,CASSPWTSGTPSYEQYF
TRBV19,-,TRBJ2-2,TRBD1,TGTGCCAGTAGTTCCCCGGGACAGATTACCGGGGAGCTGTTTTTT,CASSSPGQITGELFF
TRBV5-8,-,TRBJ1-5,-,TGTGCCAGCAGCTTACAGGGTTATCAGCCCCAGCATTTT,CASSLQGYQPQHF
TRBV5-4,-,TRBJ2-6,TRBD1,TGTGCCAGCAGCAACGGACAGGGGGTATTTGGGGCCAACGTCCTGACTTTC,CASSNGQGVFGANVLTF
TRBV5-1,-,TRBJ1-3,-,TGCGCCAGCAGCTTGGGCAGTTCAGATTTAAGAGGCTCTGGAAACACCATATATTTT,CASSLGSSDLRGSGNTIYF
TRBV27,-,TRBJ2-3,-,TGTGCCAGCAGTTTATTGGCTGGCACAGATACGCAGTATTTT,CASSLLAGTDTQYF
TRBV7-2,once,TRBJ2-3,-,TGTGCCACCAGCCCTCGGGGGAGTACCCTCACAGATACGCAGTATTTT,CATSPRGSTLTDTQYF
TRBV9,-,TRBJ1-2,-,TGTGCCAGCAGCGTAGGTGCTGGCGGCTACACCTTC,CASSVGAGGYTF
TRBV18,-,TRBJ1-3,-,TGTGCCAGCTCATCAGGGGTCTCTGGAAACACCATATATTTT,CASSSGVSGNTIYF
TRBV6-5,-,TRBJ1-1,-,TGTGCCAGCAGTTACGGCCGGGGGGCGGGGAACACTGAAGCTTTCTTT,CASSYGRGAGNTEAFF
TRBV29-1,-,TRBJ1-1,TRBD1,TGCAGCGCCCGGCGACAGGGCTTAACTGAAGCTTTCTTT,CSARRQGLTEAFF
TRBV29-1,-,TRBJ1-1,-,TGCAGCGTTGAACGGGACACCTCGTCCAATGAAGCTTTCTTT,CSVERDTSSNEAFF
TRBV4-2,-,TRBJ1-6,-,TGTGCCAGCAGCCAAGATGCCAGGACAGACCATTCACCCCTCCACTTT,CASSQDARTDHSPLHF
TRBV28,-,TRBJ1-2,-,TGTGCCAGCAGTTTAAAAGACAGAACCTATGGCTACACCTTC,CASSLKDRTYGYTF
TRBV11-2,-,TRBJ2-2,TRBD1,TGTGCCAGCAGCCCAAGGACAGGGGCTGGGGAGCTGTTTTTT,CASSPRTGAGELFF
TRBV6-5,-,TRBJ2-7,TRBD1,TGTGCCAGCAGTTACTCGAGGGGACAGGGACCCTACGAGCAGTACTTC,CASSYSRGQGPYEQYF